The rows below give T cell receptor beta chains drawn from one sample of a study of cytomegalovirus exposure and HLA in healthy donors. Using immunoSEQ multiplex PCR, the repertoire was profiled, and TCRdb retains in-frame clones only, with some absent. The sample contains more than 150,000 clones, over 65% of which appear only once. Material for sequencing was PBMCs. These receptors were obtained from a woman aged 45 to 65 in good health and CMV-seropositive. The conserved cysteine and the conserved F or W are not part of the CDR3 here.

12 | TRBJ2-7 | TRBV30 | AWEAGTGGAEQY
13 | TRBJ2-3 | TRBV7-2 | ASSLAGTSTDTQY
17 | TRBJ1-1 | TRBV2 | ASSVRASGWGTGNSEAF
11 | TRBJ2-2 | TRBV4-3 | ASSQDSTGELF
10 | TRBJ1-1 | TRBV5-4 | ASSYGTAQAF
10 | TRBJ1-5 | TRBV7-2 | ASSAVGGGPH
10 | TRBJ2-7 | TRBV29-1 | SVEDNTYEQY
12 | TRBJ1-3 | TRBV10-3 | ASSNEGGRNTIY
10 | TRBJ2-2 | TRBV5-8 | ASSQFTGELF
13 | TRBJ2-7 | TRBV6-5 | ASAYGIVNHNEQY
13 | TRBJ2-3 | TRBV5-1 | ASSPLAASTDTQY
13 | TRBJ2-1 | TRBV18 | ASSRIPGGGNEQF
11 | TRBJ2-7 | TRBV11-1 | ASELLTMDEQY
12 | TRBJ2-7 | TRBV7-2 | ASSSSRSFSEQY
8 | TRBJ2-5 | TRBV7-9 | ASSQGQGD
12 | TRBJ2-5 | TRBV9 | ASSVGLGLGTQY